The source of this T cell receptor (beta chain) is a study of beta chain features in type 1 diabetes. Study observations and caveats: Unsettled here was the matter of whether HLA type influences TCRB rearrangement. Moderately but significantly shorter TCRB CDR3s were found in Type 1 diabetes patients in all four CD4+ subsets. PCR might preferentially amplify shorter templates, equally in patients and controls.

Germline values: CDR1 DFQATT, CDR2 SNEGSKA (reference sequence). The CDR3 is made up of 11 amino acids. The V gene lost 3 bases and the J gene lost 4 bases, with 6 bases spanning the gap. As for this clone: Its cognate antigen is unknown. Distinct nucleotide sequences in the sample also encode this CDR3.

Sequenced material consisted of expressed TCRB transcripts (all of the isolated RNA was reverse transcribed). Profiling relied on immunoSEQ multiplex PCR, and the TCRdb table lists in-frame clones only, not all of them. Here the sample spans approximately 50,000 clones, under 75% being singletons. Sorted populations were all over 98% pure. The receptor comes from a woman aged 30 to 39 with type 1 diabetes. Sequencing input: stem cell memory CD4+ T cells from blood. The J gene is TRBJ1-1, the V gene TRBV20-1; D remains ambiguous. CDR3 DNA: TGCAGTGCTAGGGGAGGCACTGAAGCTTTCTTT. Translating gives CSARGGTEAFF.